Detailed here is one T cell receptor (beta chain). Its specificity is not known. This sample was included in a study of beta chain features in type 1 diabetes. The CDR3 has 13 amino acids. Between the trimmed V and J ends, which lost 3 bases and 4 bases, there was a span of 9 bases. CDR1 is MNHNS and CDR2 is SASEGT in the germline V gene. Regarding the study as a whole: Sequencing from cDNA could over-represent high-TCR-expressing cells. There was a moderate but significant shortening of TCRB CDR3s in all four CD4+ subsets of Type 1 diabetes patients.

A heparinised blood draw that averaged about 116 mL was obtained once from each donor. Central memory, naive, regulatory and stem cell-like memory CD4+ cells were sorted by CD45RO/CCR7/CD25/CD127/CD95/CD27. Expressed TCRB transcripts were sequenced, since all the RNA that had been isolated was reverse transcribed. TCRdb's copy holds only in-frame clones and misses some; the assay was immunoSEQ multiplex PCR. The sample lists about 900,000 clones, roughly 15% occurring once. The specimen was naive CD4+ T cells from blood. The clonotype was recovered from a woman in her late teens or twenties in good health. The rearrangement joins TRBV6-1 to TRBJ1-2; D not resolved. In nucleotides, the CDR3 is TGTGCCAGCAGTGATTGGGGAGTCTATGGCTACACCTTC. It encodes CASSDWGVYGYTF.